This T cell receptor beta chain was captured in a study of T cells after yellow fever vaccination. As for the study in general: In the case of low-cell-number fractions, SMART-Seq v4 Ultra Low Input was used for preparation.

It was through 5'RACE template switching that TCR cDNA was made, with a universal primer site and UMIs added. In TCRdb, the 5' RACE reads were re-called with MiXCR into one record per CDR3 protein. The sample gives about 300,000 distinct CDR3 sequences, about 4% of which show up once; 20% to 25% is in the top ten. There are 17 residues in the CDR3. In germline, CDR1 is SGHRS, CDR2 YFSETQ. V lost 0 bases, J lost 4 bases, and 7 bases stayed unmatched. As regards this clonotype: As yet, its antigen is unknown.

Whole-study findings and limits: Subsequent booster samples again held most clones from primary vaccination (around 96% CD4, 88% CD8). Only a minor proportion of clonotypes was detected across both CD4 and CD8 compartments.

The gene calls are TRBV5-1 and TRBJ1-2; 12 positions match TRBD1. The sequences come from PBMCs, collected 5 days after the yellow fever booster vaccination. The receptor was isolated from a man aged 18 to 35 who received the YFV17D yellow fever vaccine. CDR3 sequence reads: CASSLALGQGAGYGYTF. CDR3 in DNA: TGCGCCAGCAGCTTGGCCTTGGGACAGGGGGCGGGCTATGGCTACACCTTC.